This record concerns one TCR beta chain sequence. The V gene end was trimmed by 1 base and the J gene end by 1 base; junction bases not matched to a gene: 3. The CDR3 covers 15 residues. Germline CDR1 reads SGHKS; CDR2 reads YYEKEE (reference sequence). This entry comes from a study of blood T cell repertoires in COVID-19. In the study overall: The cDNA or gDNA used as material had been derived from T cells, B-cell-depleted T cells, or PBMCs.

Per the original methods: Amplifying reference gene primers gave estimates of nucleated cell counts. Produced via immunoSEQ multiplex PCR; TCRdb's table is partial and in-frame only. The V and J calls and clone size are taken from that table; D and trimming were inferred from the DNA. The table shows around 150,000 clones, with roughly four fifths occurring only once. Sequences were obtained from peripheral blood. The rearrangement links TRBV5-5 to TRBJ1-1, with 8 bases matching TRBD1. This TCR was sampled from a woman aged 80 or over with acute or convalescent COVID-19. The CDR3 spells CASSLQGARNTEAFF. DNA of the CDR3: TGTGCCAGCAGCTTGCAGGGGGCCAGGAACACTGAAGCTTTCTTT.